This T cell receptor (beta chain) comes out of a study of blood T cell repertoires in COVID-19 (dated by TCRdb to between 2020 and 2021). Background on the whole study: Samples covering the acute and convalescent phases of COVID-19 were provided by collaborators in the United States, Italy and Spain. The prospective study material was composed of cDNA or gDNA derived from T cells, B-cell-depleted T cells, or PBMCs. The dataset comprised deeply sampled blood TCRbeta repertoires from subjects exposed to, actively infected with, or recovered from COVID-19. The repertoires were made available in a free public database intended to serve as a resource for research on the immune response to SARS-CoV-2. The samples were drawn from two sources: the first 160 participants of the ongoing ImmuneRACE study, and 950 to 1,500 subjects contributed by 6 global collaborators. Sample metadata almost always included a de-identified subject ID, COVID-19 status, age in years and sex. Where HLA class I and class II types were available, the types were taken from metadata supplied by the sample provider, not from assay-based typing.

Collaborating institutions collected whole blood in K2EDTA tubes following their own protocols. For TCRbeta analysis, collaborators shipped samples as frozen whole blood, isolated PBMCs, or DNA extracted from either of those sample types. In this sample, this clone turned up a few times. Its cognate antigen has yet to be identified. Within one base of it there is no much larger clone, and no base qualities were kept. TCRbeta CDR3 regions were amplified from genomic DNA using the immunoSEQ Assay, a bias-controlled multiplex PCR. As for the authors' bioinformatics: Within the assay, amplification of reference gene primers was used to estimate how many nucleated cells each sample contained. Sequence reads were collapsed and filtered to measure the absolute abundance of every unique TCRbeta CDR3 rearrangement. For each sample, productive Simpson clonality was calculated by taking the square root of Simpson's diversity index across productive rearrangements. This is the immuneACCESS table as TCRdb keeps it, with only in-frame sequences that have V and J called. A part of the clones is gone; compared with another copy, unresolved V genes explain less than half, and the rest is unexplained. The V and J calls and the clone size are those of that table, but D and trimming were determined from the DNA. This sample holds about 93,000 clones; just under 80% were observed only once. The ten largest clones represent about 16% of the sample.

The CDR3 starts with the cysteine, ends with the phenylalanine, and has 14 residues. The retained sequence is limited to the CDR3, 42 bases, with the frame set at the first base. For CDR1 and CDR2, the germline V gene lists SNHLY and FYNNEI. V and J are trimmed by 6 bases and 7 bases, and the gene matches miss 6 bases of the junction. The study at large found these results: The quantity of clinical and demographic metadata differed by source and by participant and was supplied without curation.

The V and J genes are TRBV2 and TRBJ1-6; 7 middle bases align to TRBD1. The sample taken for sequencing was peripheral blood. This TCR was recovered from a human donor in a cohort sampled during active COVID-19. CDR3 sequence: CASRATGQNSPLHF. The DNA sequence is TGTGCCAGCAGAGCGACAGGGCAGAATTCACCCCTCCACTTT.